This TCR beta chain is from a study of T-cell memory formation after mild COVID-19. Study overall: TCR clustering was largely donor specific. Study results and limitations: Contracting clones localized mainly to CM and EM when CD4+ and mainly to EMRA when CD8+. Cross-reactive memory seemingly joined, as some responding clones were found in pre-infection memory. CD4/CD8 balance held among clones contracting day 15 to 85, and later expanders leaned CD4+.

Comments on this clonotype: Antigen unknown.

TCRdb re-called the 5' RACE reads with MiXCR, one entry per CDR3 protein. The sample consists of hundreds of thousands of distinct CDR3 sequences, approximately 16% of them appearing once. Per germline, CDR1 WNHNN and CDR2 SYGVQD (reference sequence). The CDR3 sequence is 15 residues long. The J segment lost 4 bases and the V segment lost 3 bases, leaving 7 bases of the junction unmatched. The sequencing input was PBMCs or a T cell subset sorted from them (not recorded which). The chain has TRBV10-1 and TRBJ1-1; 8 bases match TRBD1. This clonotype was sampled from a man aged 18 to 30 who had mild COVID-19 (a few samples of this study predate the infection). Cell type and time point are not known. CDR3 DNA: TGCGCCAGCAGTGATGGAACAGGGGGGGGCACTGAAGCTTTCTTT. Residues: CASSDGTGGGTEAFF.